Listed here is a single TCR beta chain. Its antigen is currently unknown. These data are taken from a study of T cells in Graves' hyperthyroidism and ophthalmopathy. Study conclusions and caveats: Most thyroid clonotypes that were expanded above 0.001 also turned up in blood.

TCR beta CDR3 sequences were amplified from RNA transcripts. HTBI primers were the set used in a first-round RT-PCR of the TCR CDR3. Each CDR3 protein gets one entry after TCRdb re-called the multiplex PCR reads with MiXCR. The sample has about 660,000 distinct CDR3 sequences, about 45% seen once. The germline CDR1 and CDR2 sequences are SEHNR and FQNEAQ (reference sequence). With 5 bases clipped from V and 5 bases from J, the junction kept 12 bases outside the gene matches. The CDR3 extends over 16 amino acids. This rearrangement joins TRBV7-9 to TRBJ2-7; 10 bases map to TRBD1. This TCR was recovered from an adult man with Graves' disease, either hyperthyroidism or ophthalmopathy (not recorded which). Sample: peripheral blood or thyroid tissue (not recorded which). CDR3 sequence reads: CASSQSRDRGHHEQYF. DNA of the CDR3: TGTGCCAGCAGCCAATCCAGAGACAGGGGGCATCACGAGCAGTACTTC.